What follows are 21 T cell receptor beta chains derived from one specimen sequenced in a study of identifying expanded T cells in peripheral blood. The method was immunoSEQ multiplex PCR; TCRdb's version includes in-frame clones alone and lacks a portion of them. This table holds 85,000 to 100,000 clones, approximately 89% found once. Material: blood. Receptor source: a person between 18 and 69 years old in good health.

The chain uses TRBV29-1 and TRBJ2-3, with a possible D match to TRBD2 (5 bases). CDR1 SQVTM and CDR2 ANQGSEA come from the germline V gene. The CDR3 runs to 12 residues. Deletions cut 6 bases from V and 2 bases from J, with 9 bases between. The CDR3 spells CSVRRDTDTQYF. The CDR3 DNA reads as TGCAGCGTCCGCCGGGACACAGATACGCAGTATTTT.

The chain combines TRBV18 with TRBJ1-3; unclear D gene. This CDR3 is 14 amino acids long. The V end was cut by 0 bases, the J end by 0 bases, with 3 bases between. The V gene's germline CDR1 is KGHSH and CDR2 LQKENI. The DNA for the CDR3 is TGTGCCAGCTCACCACCGATCTCTGGAAACACCATATATTTT. This translates into CASSPPISGNTIYF.

The genes are TRBV6-5 and TRBJ2-1; TRBD2 aligns across 9 bases. The CDR3 runs to 15 residues. The junction had 6 bases not matched to a gene; V was cut back by 5 bases and J by 4 bases. CDR1 is MNHEY and CDR2 is SVGAGI in the germline V gene. CDR3 residues: CASSRDSGGYNEQFF. CDR3 nucleotide sequence: TGTGCCAGCAGTAGAGATAGCGGGGGATACAATGAGCAGTTCTTC.

V usage is TRBV28 and J usage is TRBJ2-5, with D perhaps matching TRBD1 or TRBD2 (5 bases each). The germline V and J ends were trimmed by 5 bases and 5 bases, with 18 bases remaining between them. Germline lookup yields CDR1 MDHEN and CDR2 SYDVKM. This CDR3 contains 15 residues. CDR3 in amino acids: CASSRPGPHPETQYF. In DNA form, the CDR3 reads TGTGCCAGCAGTCGACCGGGACCCCACCCGGAGACCCAGTACTTC.

This clone is medium-sized (0.01 to 0.1%) in the sample. This chain connects TRBV7-6 to TRBJ1-5; a possible D gene is TRBD1 (5 bases). The V gene's germline CDR1 is SGHVS and CDR2 FNYEAQ. The V and J ends lost 1 base and 2 bases respectively, with 6 bases between them. The CDR3 is 14 amino acids. CDR3 coding DNA: TGTGCCAGCAGCTTAGAAGGGGGCAATCAGCCCCAGCATTTT. It translates to CASSLEGGNQPQHF.

V usage is TRBV27 and J usage is TRBJ1-6, with 12 bases that match TRBD1. The V gene's germline CDR1 is MNHEY and CDR2 SMNVEV (reference sequence). With V trimmed by 7 bases and J by 0 bases, 16 bases remained unmatched. The length of the CDR3 is 21 residues. The CDR3: CASNIYGTGGPESSYNSPLHF. The CDR3 DNA is TGTGCCAGCAACATTTACGGGACAGGGGGCCCGGAGAGCTCCTATAATTCACCCCTCCACTTT.

V and J are TRBV4-2 and TRBJ2-7, with D perhaps matching TRBD1 (6 bases). The CDR3 extends over 15 amino acids. CDR1 LGHNA and CDR2 YNFKEQ come from the germline V gene. The V and J ends lost 1 base and 2 bases respectively, with 12 bases between them. The CDR3 region is CASSQGAGDTYEQYF. Written as DNA, the CDR3 is TGTGCCAGCAGCCAAGGGGCAGGGGATACCTACGAGCAGTACTTC.

The chain is built from TRBV2 and TRBJ2-7; D possibly matches TRBD1 or TRBD2 (5 bases each). The CDR3 loop spans 13 amino acids. V lost 0 bases, J lost 5 bases, and 8 bases lay in between. CDR1 and CDR2 (germline): SNHLY, FYNNEI. CDR3 coding DNA: TGTGCCAGCAGTGAAGCTTGGGGGAACGAGCAGTACTTC. Encoded protein: CASSEAWGNEQYF. The variable domain in full, with the rest retrieved from reference TRBV2 and TRBJ2-7, is EPEVTQTPSHQVTQMGQEVILRCVPISNHLYFYWYRQILGQKVEFLVSFYNNEISEKSEIFDDQFSVERPDGSNFTLKIRSTKLEDSAMYFCASSEAWGNEQYFGPGTRLTVT.

The chain couples TRBV14 to TRBJ1-1; D gene uncertain. The CDR3 loop spans 16 amino acids. CDR1 SGHDN and CDR2 FVKESK come from the germline V gene. V shed 0 bases and J shed 2 bases, with 13 bases lying between them. The CDR3 nucleotides read TGTGCCAGCAGCCAAGAGAGGGTGGCTGGTAACACTGAAGCTTTCTTT. This codes for CASSQERVAGNTEAFF.

V and J are TRBV20-1 and TRBJ2-7; D might be TRBD2 (5 bases). The CDR3 has 11 amino acids. The ends were cut back, 5 bases at V and 2 bases at J, with 7 bases in the middle. CDR1 and CDR2 from the germline V gene are DFQATT and SNEGSKA (reference sequence). The DNA of the CDR3 is TGCAGTGCTGGACTTGCCTACGAGCAGTACTTC. This translates into CSAGLAYEQYF.

V usage is TRBV6-5 and J usage is TRBJ1-1; D call uncertain. CDR1 MNHEY and CDR2 SVGAGI come from the germline V gene. The V end lost 5 bases, the J end lost 1 base, and 11 bases lay between the germline ends. This CDR3 is 14 amino acids long. In DNA, the CDR3 is TGTGCCAGCAGTACAGAAGGGCCGAACACTGAAGCTTTCTTT. It yields the protein CASSTEGPNTEAFF.

This clone has more than one count but fewer than ten. The chain links TRBV7-6 to TRBJ2-2, with 12 bases identical to TRBD2. There are 18 residues in the CDR3. The germline gives CDR1 SGHVS, CDR2 FNYEAQ. V lost 5 bases to trimming and J lost 4 bases; unmatched junction nucleotides: 11. CDR3 sequence reads: CASSPLSTSGGFTGELFF. The CDR3 DNA is TGTGCCAGCAGCCCCCTCTCGACTAGCGGGGGCTTCACCGGGGAGCTGTTTTTT.

This chain uses TRBV27 with TRBJ2-4, with D perhaps matching TRBD1 (6 bases). Germline lookup yields CDR1 MNHEY and CDR2 SMNVEV (reference sequence). V was trimmed by 4 bases and J by 7 bases, leaving 17 bases between them. This CDR3 has 15 residues. The CDR3 sequence: CASSSLDSSVNIQYF. CDR3 in DNA: TGTGCCAGCAGTTCGCTGGACAGCTCCGTGAACATTCAGTACTTC.

The chain employs TRBV7-9 and TRBJ2-3; D might be TRBD1 or TRBD2, each matching 5 bases. The ends were cut back, 1 base at V and 9 bases at J, with 11 bases in the middle. The germline CDR1 and CDR2 sequences are SEHNR and FQNEAQ (reference sequence). The CDR3 is made up of 13 amino acids. Here the CDR3 reads CASSLEGRGTQYF. The CDR3 region has the DNA TGTGCCAGCAGCTTAGAGGGGAGAGGAACGCAGTATTTT.

The chain is built from TRBV5-1 and TRBJ1-3; D call uncertain. The CDR3 consists of 14 residues. Germline V CDR1 and CDR2: SGHRS, YFSETQ. Trimming left V 0 bases short and J 2 bases short, with 6 bases between. The CDR3 sequence: CASSLDPAGNTIYF. CDR3 nucleotides: TGCGCCAGCAGCTTGGATCCCGCTGGAAACACCATATATTTT. The full variable domain, with the rest looked up from reference TRBV5-1 and TRBJ1-3, is KAGVTQTPRYLIKTRGQQVTLSCSPISGHRSVSWYQQTPGQGLQFLFEYFSETQRNKGNFPGRFSGRQFSNSRSEMNVSTLELGDSALYLCASSLDPAGNTIYFGEGSWLTVV.

The chain is built from TRBV19 and TRBJ1-6, with D unresolved. With 5 bases removed from V and 10 bases from J, the gap between germline ends came to 18 bases. Germline CDR1 and CDR2: LNHDA and SQIVND (reference sequence). CDR3 length: 15 amino acids. The CDR3 protein is CASSPPRGQNSPLHF. The DNA of the CDR3 is TGTGCCAGTAGTCCCCCGCGGGGTCAGAACTCACCCCTCCACTTT. The full variable domain, with the rest looked up from reference TRBV19 and TRBJ1-6, is DGGITQSPKYLFRKEGQNVTLSCEQNLNHDAMYWYRQDPGQGLRLIYYSQIVNDFQKGDIAEGYSVSREKKESFPLTVTSAQKNPTAFYLCASSPPRGQNSPLHFGNGTRLTVT.

V gene TRBV19 combines with J gene TRBJ1-3, with D hard to call. The CDR3 is made up of 14 amino acids. Germline CDR1 is LNHDA and CDR2 is SQIVND (reference sequence). V lost 7 bases and J lost 6, with 16 bases in between. The CDR3 bases are TGTGCCAGTACCGATCGACCGGGAGCAAACACCATATATTTT. Translation: CASTDRPGANTIYF.

The gene calls are TRBV7-2 and TRBJ1-5; D gene unclear. V dropped 5 bases and J dropped 3 bases, with 14 bases sitting between them. The V gene's germline CDR1 is SGHTA and CDR2 FQGNSA. The CDR3 extends over 15 amino acids. CDR3 coding DNA: TGTGCCAGCAGCCCAAACCCCACCCACAATCAGCCCCAGCATTTT. It is translated as CASSPNPTHNQPQHF.

The chain has TRBV2 and TRBJ2-1; the match to TRBD1 covers 8 bases. The CDR3 runs to 15 residues. The V and J ends lost 5 bases and 1 base, in that order; junction bases with no gene match: 4. Germline V lookup: CDR1 SNHLY, CDR2 FYNNEI. In DNA form, the CDR3 reads TGTGCCAGCAGTTTGGACAGGGCATCCTACAATGAGCAGTTCTTC. This encodes CASSLDRASYNEQFF.

The genes are TRBV11-2 and TRBJ2-7, with TRBD1 matching over 7 bases. Germline trimming cut 5 bases from V and 2 bases from J; bases unmatched to any gene: 6. The CDR3 length is 14 residues. The germline V gene has CDR1 SGHAT and CDR2 FQNNGV. Here the CDR3 reads CASSLAGGTYEQYF. The CDR3 DNA reads TGTGCCAGCAGCCTCGCAGGGGGTACCTACGAGCAGTACTTC.

This clone has a single count. This chain links TRBV4-2 with TRBJ1-1; no clear D. V lost 2 bases and J lost 4, with 14 bases in between. The CDR3 length is 15 residues. In germline, CDR1 is LGHNA, CDR2 YNFKEQ. The CDR3 DNA is TGTGCCAGCAGCCAAAAGACAAGTTCGGGCACTGAAGCTTTCTTT. Translated: CASSQKTSSGTEAFF.